The T cell receptor (beta chain) under discussion was sequenced for a study of identical twins. Unique molecular identifiers were present on the cDNA, which also gained a universal primer site by template switching. TCRdb ran MiXCR on the 5' RACE reads and lists one entry per CDR3 protein. The sample contains just over 500,000 distinct CDR3 sequences, approximately 22% of which appear only once. The V end lost 3 bases, the J end lost 3 bases, and 7 bases lay between the germline ends. This CDR3 comprises 13 residues. The same specimen was also included in a second study, on T cells expressing NK-cell markers. As that report states: According to the study, TCR beta repertoires originated from sorted CD3+CD56+NKG2C+, CD3+CD56+NKG2C- and CD3+CD56-NKG2C+ T cells.

This sequence originates from a woman in her late teens or twenties in good health. The sequencing sample was made of CD4+ T cells sorted from blood. This chain uses TRBV12-3 or TRBV12-4 with TRBJ2-3; TRBD2 might be the D (5 bases). The CDR3 spells CASSFTGTDTQYF. The CDR3 region has the DNA TGTGCCAGCAGTTTTACGGGAACAGATACGCAGTATTTT.